This TCR beta chain derives from a study of T cells after yellow fever vaccination (dated by TCRdb to the late 2010s). Looking at the study overall: Libraries from fractions with low cell numbers were prepared with the SMART-Seq v4 Ultra Low Input RNA kit. Bulk TCR alpha and beta repertoires were sequenced longitudinally to track T-cell clones before and after primary and booster YFV17D yellow fever vaccination. Two healthy male donors, one aged 18 to 29 and one aged 30 to 40 years, made up the cohort. Blood was collected at multiple timepoints before and after primary and secondary immunization, and bulk PBMC replicates and cell subsets were isolated. Findings and caveats that apply to the study as a whole: Computational filtering was required because FACS-sorted repertoires could contain abundant contaminating clonotypes from the bulk population. After the booster, most of the clones that had expanded following primary vaccination were detected again (about 95% of CD4 and 85% to 90% of CD8), which suggests that memory was broadly maintained. The study included only two donors, which limits how far the findings can be generalized. Compared with the primary T-cell response, the secondary T-cell response was faster but weaker, reaching its peak on day 5 rather than on day 15. A small fraction of clonotypes appeared in both the CD4 and CD8 compartments, likely as a result of convergent recombination.

In the paper's terms, the treatment or condition label means: live attenuated yellow fever vaccine strain. At each blood-draw timepoint, two biological replicates of bulk PBMCs were obtained. PBMCs were isolated from peripheral blood using a standard Ficoll-Paque protocol. TriZol was used to extract RNA from bulk PBMCs, from CD4 and CD8 fractions, and from dextramer-positive and dextramer-negative fractions. The reads were generated on an Illumina NovaSeq 6000. TCR cDNA was synthesized by 5'RACE template switching, which introduced a universal primer site and unique molecular identifiers. cDNA synthesis was primed from both the TCR alpha and TCR beta constant segments. Libraries were amplified in two PCR steps, with sample barcodes and sequencing adapters added in the second step. Sequencing of the libraries was done on either Illumina HiSeq 2500 (2x100 bp) or NovaSeq (2x150 bp). The paper's data handling went like this. Demultiplexing of reads and collapsing into UMI consensus sequences were performed with MIGEC, and V(D)J alignment was carried out with MiXCR. Vaccine-responding clonotypes were defined with edgeR using replicate PBMC samples, requiring FDR below 0.01 and a log2 fold change above 5 up to day 15. Each bulk clonotype was labeled CD4 or CD8 based on which sequenced repertoire, CD4 or CD8, contained the clonotype at higher abundance. TCRdb reprocessed the public reads (quality trimming at Q25 with fastp, clone calling with MiXCR) and kept in-frame beta chains. Each CDR3 protein appears once, grouped with its most common genes and DNA. The V and J calls were not made by the authors but by TCRdb's processing. A total of 250,000 to 400,000 distinct CDR3 sequences appear in this sample, around 4.3% of them only once. Together, the top ten hold roughly 19% of the sample.

Sequences SGHKS (CDR1) and YYEKEE (CDR2) are obtained from the germline V gene (reference sequence). For this chain, trimming is 1 base at the V end and 0 bases at the J end, and the number of junction bases without a gene match is 10. The cysteine opens and the phenylalanine closes a CDR3 of 18 amino acids. Just CDR3 DNA is preserved here, 54 bases in frame from base 1. This clonotype was observed at least ten times. Its antigen is unknown. Base quality data are lacking; no much larger clone is found one base away. The starting material was PBMCs, obtained 15 days after the yellow fever booster vaccination. The sequence was obtained from a man younger than 30 who received the YFV17D yellow fever vaccine. This sequence uses TRBV5-5 and TRBJ1-3; 7 central nucleotides agree with TRBD1. CDR3 reads: CASSLLGGASSSGNTIYF. At the DNA level, the sequence is TGTGCCAGCAGCTTGTTAGGGGGCGCGAGCAGCTCTGGAAACACCATATATTTT.